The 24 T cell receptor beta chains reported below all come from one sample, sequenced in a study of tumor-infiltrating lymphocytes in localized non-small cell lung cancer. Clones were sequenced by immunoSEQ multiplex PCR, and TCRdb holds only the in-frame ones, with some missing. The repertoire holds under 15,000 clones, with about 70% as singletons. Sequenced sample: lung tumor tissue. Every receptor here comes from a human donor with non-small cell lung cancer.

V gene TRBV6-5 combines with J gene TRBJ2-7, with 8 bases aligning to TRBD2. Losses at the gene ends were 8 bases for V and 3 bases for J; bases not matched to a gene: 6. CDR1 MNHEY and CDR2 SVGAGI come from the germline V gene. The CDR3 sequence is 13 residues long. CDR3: CASLGTRGYEQYF. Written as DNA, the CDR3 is TGTGCCAGCCTCGGGACTAGGGGCTACGAGCAGTACTTC.

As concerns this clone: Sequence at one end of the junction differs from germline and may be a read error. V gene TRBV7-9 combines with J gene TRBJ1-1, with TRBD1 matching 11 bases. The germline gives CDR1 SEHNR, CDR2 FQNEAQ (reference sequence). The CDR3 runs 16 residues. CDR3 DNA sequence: TGCGCCAGCAGCCAGACTTCCGGGACAGGGGGCACTGAAGCTTTCTTT. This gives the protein CASSQTSGTGGTEAFF.

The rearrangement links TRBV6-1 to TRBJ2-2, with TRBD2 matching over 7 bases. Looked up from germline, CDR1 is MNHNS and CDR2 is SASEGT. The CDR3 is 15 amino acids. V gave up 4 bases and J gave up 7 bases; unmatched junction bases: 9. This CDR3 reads CASSVAGVGFGELFF. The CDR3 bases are TGTGCCAGCAGTGTTGCGGGAGTGGGTTTCGGGGAGCTGTTTTTT.

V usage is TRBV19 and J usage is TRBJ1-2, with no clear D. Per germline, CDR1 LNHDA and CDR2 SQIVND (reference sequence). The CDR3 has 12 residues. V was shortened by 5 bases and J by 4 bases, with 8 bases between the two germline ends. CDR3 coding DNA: TGTGCCAGTAGTGTTCTTGCCTATGGCTACACCTTC. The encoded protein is CASSVLAYGYTF. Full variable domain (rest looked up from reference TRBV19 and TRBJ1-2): DGGITQSPKYLFRKEGQNVTLSCEQNLNHDAMYWYRQDPGQGLRLIYYSQIVNDFQKGDIAEGYSVSREKKESFPLTVTSAQKNPTAFYLCASSVLAYGYTFGSGTRLTVV.

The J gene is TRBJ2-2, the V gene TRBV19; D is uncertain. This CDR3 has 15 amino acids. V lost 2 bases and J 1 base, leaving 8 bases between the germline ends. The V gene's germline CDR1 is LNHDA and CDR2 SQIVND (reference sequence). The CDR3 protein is CASSIPSRNTGELFF. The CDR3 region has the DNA TGTGCCAGTAGTATACCGAGCAGGAACACCGGGGAGCTGTTTTTT.

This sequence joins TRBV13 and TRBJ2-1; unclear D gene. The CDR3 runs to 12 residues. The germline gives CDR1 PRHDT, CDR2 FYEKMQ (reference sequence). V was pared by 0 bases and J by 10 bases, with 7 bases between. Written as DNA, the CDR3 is TGTGCCAGCAGCTTAGGCCTGGGAGAGCAGTTCTTC. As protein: CASSLGLGEQFF.

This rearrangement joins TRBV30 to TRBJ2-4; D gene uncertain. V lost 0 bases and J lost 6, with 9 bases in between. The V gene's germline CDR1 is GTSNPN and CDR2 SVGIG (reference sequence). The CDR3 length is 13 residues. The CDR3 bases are TGTGCCTGGAGTGTATCTACGGTAAACATTCAGTACTTC. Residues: CAWSVSTVNIQYF.

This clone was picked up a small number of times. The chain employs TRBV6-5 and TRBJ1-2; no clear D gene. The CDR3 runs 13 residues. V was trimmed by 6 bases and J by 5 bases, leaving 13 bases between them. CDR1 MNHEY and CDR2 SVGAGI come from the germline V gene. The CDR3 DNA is TGTGCCAGCAGAAAACTCCTAGGATATGGCTACACCTTC. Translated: CASRKLLGYGYTF.

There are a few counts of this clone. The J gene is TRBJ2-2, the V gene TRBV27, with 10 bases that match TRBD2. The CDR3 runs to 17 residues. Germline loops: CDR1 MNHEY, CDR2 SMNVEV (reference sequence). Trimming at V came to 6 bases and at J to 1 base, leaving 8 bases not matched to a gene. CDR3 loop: CASSGRLAGENTGELFF. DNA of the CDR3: TGTGCCAGCAGCGGCCGGCTAGCGGGAGAGAACACCGGGGAGCTGTTTTTT.

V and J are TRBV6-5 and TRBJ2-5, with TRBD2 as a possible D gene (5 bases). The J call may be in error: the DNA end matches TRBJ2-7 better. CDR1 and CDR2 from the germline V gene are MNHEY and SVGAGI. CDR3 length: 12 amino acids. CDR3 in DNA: TGTGCCAGCCTAAGCGGAGGCGGCGAGCAGTACTTC. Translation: CASLSGGGEQYF.

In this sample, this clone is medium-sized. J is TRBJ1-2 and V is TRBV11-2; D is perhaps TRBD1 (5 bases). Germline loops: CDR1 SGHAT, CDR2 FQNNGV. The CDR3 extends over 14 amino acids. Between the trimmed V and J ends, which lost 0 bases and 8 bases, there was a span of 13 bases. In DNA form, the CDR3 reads TGTGCCAGCAGCTTAGAGGATCAGGGTATCGGCTACACCTTC. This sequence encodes CASSLEDQGIGYTF.

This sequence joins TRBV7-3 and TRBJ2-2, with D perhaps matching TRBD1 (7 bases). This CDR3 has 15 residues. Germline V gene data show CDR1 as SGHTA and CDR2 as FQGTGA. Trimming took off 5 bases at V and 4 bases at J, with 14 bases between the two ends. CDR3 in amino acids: CASSPAGGLTGELFF. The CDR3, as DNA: TGTGCCAGCAGCCCCGCAGGGGGGCTCACCGGGGAGCTGTTTTTT.

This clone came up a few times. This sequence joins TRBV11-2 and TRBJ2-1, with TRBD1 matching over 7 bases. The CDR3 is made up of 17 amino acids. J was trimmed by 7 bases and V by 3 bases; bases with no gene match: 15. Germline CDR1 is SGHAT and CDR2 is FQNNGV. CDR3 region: CASSFSSGTGDRNEQFF. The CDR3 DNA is TGTGCCAGCAGCTTTTCCTCCGGAACAGGGGACCGTAATGAGCAGTTCTTC.

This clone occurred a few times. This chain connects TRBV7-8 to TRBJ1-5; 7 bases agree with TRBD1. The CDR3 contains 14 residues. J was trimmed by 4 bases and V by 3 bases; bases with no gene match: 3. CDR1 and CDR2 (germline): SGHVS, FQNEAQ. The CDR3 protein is CASSFRGPNQPQHF. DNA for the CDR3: TGTGCCAGCAGCTTTAGGGGGCCGAATCAGCCCCAGCATTTT.

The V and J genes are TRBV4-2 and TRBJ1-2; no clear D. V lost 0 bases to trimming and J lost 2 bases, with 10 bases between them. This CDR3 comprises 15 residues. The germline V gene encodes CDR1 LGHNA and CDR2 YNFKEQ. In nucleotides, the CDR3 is TGTGCCAGCAGCCAAGATGGCAGCAGAAACTATGGCTACACCTTC. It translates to CASSQDGSRNYGYTF.

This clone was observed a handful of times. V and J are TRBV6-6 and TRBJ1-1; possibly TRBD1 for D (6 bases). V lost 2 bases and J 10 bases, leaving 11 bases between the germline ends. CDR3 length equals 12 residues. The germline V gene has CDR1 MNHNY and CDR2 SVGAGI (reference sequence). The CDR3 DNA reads TGTGCCAGCAGTTACACGGGGGCCTTAGCTTTCTTT. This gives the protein CASSYTGALAFF.

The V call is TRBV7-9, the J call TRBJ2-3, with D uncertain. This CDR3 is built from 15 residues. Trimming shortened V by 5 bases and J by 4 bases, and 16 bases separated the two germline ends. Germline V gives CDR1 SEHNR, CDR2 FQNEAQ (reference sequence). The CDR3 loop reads CASSRPSLGADTQYF. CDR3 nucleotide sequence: TGTGCCAGCAGCCGGCCGTCACTCGGCGCAGATACGCAGTATTTT.

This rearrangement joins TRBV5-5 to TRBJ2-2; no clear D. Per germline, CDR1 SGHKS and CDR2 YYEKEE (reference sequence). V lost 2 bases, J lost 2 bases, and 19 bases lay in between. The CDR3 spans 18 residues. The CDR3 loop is CASSFDPRARGNTGELFF. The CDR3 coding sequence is TGTGCCAGCAGCTTCGACCCCCGTGCGCGCGGCAACACCGGGGAGCTGTTTTTT. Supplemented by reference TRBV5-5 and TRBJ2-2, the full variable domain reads DAGVTQSPTHLIKTRGQQVTLRCSPISGHKSVSWYQQVLGQGPQFIFQYYEKEERGRGNFPDRFSARQFPNYSSELNVNALLLGDSALYLCASSFDPRARGNTGELFFGEGSRLTVL.

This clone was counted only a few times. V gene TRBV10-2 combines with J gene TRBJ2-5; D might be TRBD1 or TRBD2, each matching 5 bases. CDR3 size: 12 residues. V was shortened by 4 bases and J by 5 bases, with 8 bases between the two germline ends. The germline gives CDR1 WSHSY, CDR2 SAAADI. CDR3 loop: CASSAEGETQYF. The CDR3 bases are TGCGCCAGCAGTGCCGAGGGGGAGACCCAGTACTTC.

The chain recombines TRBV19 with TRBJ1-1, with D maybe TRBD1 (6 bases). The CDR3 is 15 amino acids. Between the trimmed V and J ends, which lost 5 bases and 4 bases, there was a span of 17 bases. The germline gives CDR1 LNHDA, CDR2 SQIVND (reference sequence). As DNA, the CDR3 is TGTGCCAGTAGTTCTCACGGGGGGCTGAGCACTGAAGCTTTCTTT. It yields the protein CASSSHGGLSTEAFF.

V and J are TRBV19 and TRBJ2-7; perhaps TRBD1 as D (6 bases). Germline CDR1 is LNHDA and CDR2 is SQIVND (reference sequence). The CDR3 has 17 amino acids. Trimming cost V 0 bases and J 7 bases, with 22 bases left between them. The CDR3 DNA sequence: TGTGCCAGTAGTATAGAGGGGGCCGGCCCCCAGATGCGGGAGCAGTACTTC. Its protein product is CASSIEGAGPQMREQYF. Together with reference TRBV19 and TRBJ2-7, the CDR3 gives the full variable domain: DGGITQSPKYLFRKEGQNVTLSCEQNLNHDAMYWYRQDPGQGLRLIYYSQIVNDFQKGDIAEGYSVSREKKESFPLTVTSAQKNPTAFYLCASSIEGAGPQMREQYFGPGTRLTVT.

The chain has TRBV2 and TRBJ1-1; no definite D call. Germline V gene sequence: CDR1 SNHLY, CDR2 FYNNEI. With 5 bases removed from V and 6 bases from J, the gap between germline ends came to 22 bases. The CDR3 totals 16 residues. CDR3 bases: TGTGCCAGCAGTTCATCCTCAGCCGGGAGGATCGCTGAAGCTTTCTTT. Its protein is CASSSSSAGRIAEAFF.

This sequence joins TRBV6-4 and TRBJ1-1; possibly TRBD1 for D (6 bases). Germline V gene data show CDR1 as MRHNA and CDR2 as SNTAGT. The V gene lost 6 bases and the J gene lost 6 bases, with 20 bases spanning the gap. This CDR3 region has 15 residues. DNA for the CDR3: TGTGCCAGCAGGCAAGCTCAACAGGGAGGGCCTGAAGCTTTCTTT. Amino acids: CASRQAQQGGPEAFF.

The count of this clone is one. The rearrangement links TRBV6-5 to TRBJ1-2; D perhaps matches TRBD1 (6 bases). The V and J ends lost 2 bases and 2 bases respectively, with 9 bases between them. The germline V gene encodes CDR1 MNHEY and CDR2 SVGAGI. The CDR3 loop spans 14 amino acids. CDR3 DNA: TGTGCCAGCAGTTACGCAGGGGTCAACTATGGCTACACCTTC. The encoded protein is CASSYAGVNYGYTF.